This entry lists 18 T cell receptor beta chains sequenced from one sample in a study of glioma-infiltrating T cells after dendritic cell vaccination. Profiling relied on immunoSEQ multiplex PCR, and the TCRdb table lists in-frame clones only, not all of them. Of 35,000 to 40,000 clones in the sample, 70% to 85% were seen once. Sample: blood, taken before dendritic cell vaccination. These receptor sequences come from a human donor with glioblastoma.

The chain is built from TRBV9 and TRBJ2-5; 8 nucleotides align to TRBD2. Germline assignment: CDR1 SGDLS and CDR2 YYNGEE. The CDR3 spans 13 residues. The J segment lost 6 bases and the V segment lost 0 bases, leaving 1 base of the junction unmatched. As DNA, the CDR3 is TGTGCCAGCAGCGTAGATAGCGGGAAGACCCAGTACTTC. Amino acids: CASSVDSGKTQYF. The complete variable domain, with remaining parts taken from reference TRBV9 and TRBJ2-5, reads DSGVTQTPKHLITATGQRVTLRCSPRSGDLSVYWYQQSLDQGLQFLIQYYNGEERAKGNILERFSAQQFPDLHSELNLSSLELGDSALYFCASSVDSGKTQYFGPGTRLLVL.

The rearrangement uses TRBV29-1 and TRBJ2-1, with 11 bases matching TRBD2. The V gene end was trimmed by 8 bases and the J gene end by 2 bases; junction bases not matched to a gene: 5. This CDR3 comprises 14 residues. The germline gives CDR1 SQVTM, CDR2 ANQGSEA. Written as DNA, the CDR3 is TGCAGCTATAGCGGGGGGGCCACCTACAATGAGCAGTTCTTC. Its protein is CSYSGGATYNEQFF.

V usage is TRBV13 and J usage is TRBJ2-3; TRBD2 matches at 9 bases. V shed 0 bases and J 1 base; nucleotides not matched to a gene: 8. The CDR3 totals 18 residues. Per germline, CDR1 PRHDT and CDR2 FYEKMQ (reference sequence). In nucleotides, the CDR3 is TGTGCCAGCAGCTTAGGGCTAGCGGGGCCCATGGGCACAGATACGCAGTATTTT. This sequence encodes CASSLGLAGPMGTDTQYF.

The rearrangement links TRBV7-2 to TRBJ1-1, with D perhaps TRBD1 (6 bases). V was cut by 1 base and J by 7 bases, with 16 bases left in between. Germline V gene lookup returns CDR1 SGHTA and CDR2 FQGNSA. The CDR3 contains 15 residues. CDR3 DNA: TGTGCCAGCAGCTTAGAGAGGGATACAGGGATTGAAGCTTTCTTT. Encoded protein: CASSLERDTGIEAFF.

V is TRBV7-6 and J is TRBJ1-1; D not resolved. The V gene lost 2 bases and the J gene lost 0 bases, with 10 bases spanning the gap. The CDR3 is 15 amino acids. The V gene's germline CDR1 is SGHVS and CDR2 FNYEAQ. The chain's CDR3 is CASSLSPSLNTEAFF. The CDR3 DNA sequence: TGTGCCAGCAGCTTATCTCCTTCCTTGAACACTGAAGCTTTCTTT.

This chain uses TRBV7-3 with TRBJ2-2, with 7 bases that match TRBD1. The CDR3 has 15 residues. The junction had 5 bases not matched to a gene; V was cut back by 4 bases and J by 3 bases. Germline values: CDR1 SGHTA, CDR2 FQGTGA. CDR3 nucleotide sequence: TGTGCCAGCAGCTCTAACAGGGGCGACACCGGGGAGCTGTTTTTT. Translating it yields CASSSNRGDTGELFF. The full variable domain, in which reference TRBV7-3 and TRBJ2-2 provide the parts outside the CDR3, is GAGVSQTPSNKVTEKGKYVELRCDPISGHTALYWYRQSLGQGPEFLIYFQGTGAADDSGLPNDRFFAVRPEGSVSTLKIQRTERGDSAVYLCASSSNRGDTGELFFGEGSRLTVL.

The chain uses TRBV12-5 and TRBJ1-2; TRBD1 matches 9 bases. CDR1 and CDR2 (germline): LGHNT, FRNRAP. The CDR3 loop spans 18 amino acids. V lost 3 bases, J lost 0 bases, and 11 bases stayed unmatched. CDR3 sequence: CASGLFRADRGPNYGYTF. The CDR3 DNA reads TGTGCTAGTGGTTTATTTCGCGCGGACAGGGGACCTAACTATGGCTACACCTTC. The full variable domain, with the rest looked up from reference TRBV12-5 and TRBJ1-2, is DARVTQTPRHKVTEMGQEVTMRCQPILGHNTVFWYRQTMMQGLELLAYFRNRAPLDDSGMPKDRFSAEMPDATLATLKIQPSEPRDSAVYFCASGLFRADRGPNYGYTFGSGTRLTVV.

The chain carries TRBV29-1 and TRBJ1-3; 11 nucleotides align to TRBD1. Germline CDR1 and CDR2: SQVTM and ANQGSEA. The CDR3 runs 17 residues. J lost 2 bases, V lost 4 bases, and 10 bases had no gene match. The CDR3 protein is CSVAETGTGGPGNTIYF. The CDR3 nucleotides are TGCAGCGTTGCCGAAACCGGGACAGGGGGTCCTGGAAACACCATATATTTT. The full variable domain, completed using reference TRBV29-1 and TRBJ1-3, is SAVISQKPSRDICQRGTSLTIQCQVDSQVTMMFWYRQQPGQSLTLIATANQGSEATYESGFVIDKFPISRPNLTFSTLTVSNMSPEDSSIYLCSVAETGTGGPGNTIYFGEGSWLTVV.

The chain uses TRBV6-1 and TRBJ2-1; 7 bases are shared with TRBD2. The CDR3 has 15 residues. Germline V CDR1 and CDR2: MNHNS, SASEGT. Trimming took 1 base from V and 0 from J; bases not matched to a gene: 0. Here the CDR3 DNA reads TGTGCCAGCAGTGAAGGCGGGAGCTCCTACAATGAGCAGTTCTTC. The encoded protein is CASSEGGSSYNEQFF.

Turning to this clone: Germline and junction disagree at one end, which may indicate a read error. The gene calls are TRBV13 and TRBJ2-2, with 7 nucleotides matching TRBD2. This CDR3 has 15 residues. Germline V gene data show CDR1 as PRHDT and CDR2 as FYEKMQ (reference sequence). In nucleotides, the CDR3 is TGTGCCAGCAGCCCCGGGACCGCGGGGGTCGGGGAGCCGTTTTTT. This translates into CASSPGTAGVGEPFF.

The rearrangement links TRBV23-1 to TRBJ2-2; 10 bases match TRBD1. TRBV23-1 is given ORF status, its function remaining uncertain. The ends lost 6 bases at V and 1 base at J; junction bases unmatched: 5. CDR3 size: 16 residues. This CDR3 reads CASSLWDRGNTGELFF. In DNA form, the CDR3 reads TGCGCCAGCAGCCTTTGGGACAGGGGGAACACCGGGGAGCTGTTTTTT.

V and J are TRBV4-1 and TRBJ2-3, with TRBD2 matching 15 bases. CDR3 length equals 17 residues. Germline lookup yields CDR1 MGHRA and CDR2 YSYEKL. J lost 6 bases, V lost 5 bases, and 9 bases had no gene match. CDR3 sequence reads: CASSKRTSGGAGDTQYF. CDR3 coding DNA: TGCGCCAGCAGCAAACGGACTAGCGGGGGGGCTGGGGATACGCAGTATTTT.

This chain connects TRBV7-9 to TRBJ2-7; D remains ambiguous. V was cut by 3 bases and J by 3 bases, with 9 bases left in between. Germline V gene lookup returns CDR1 SEHNR and CDR2 FQNEAQ (reference sequence). This CDR3 spans 13 amino acids. As DNA, the CDR3 is TGTGCCAGCAGCTTCTTTACAGACTACGAGCAGTACTTC. Its protein is CASSFFTDYEQYF. Combining the CDR3 with reference TRBV7-9 and TRBJ2-7 gives the whole variable domain DTGVSQNPRHKITKRGQNVTFRCDPISEHNRLYWYRQTLGQGPEFLTYFQNEAQLEKSRLLSDRFSAERPKGSFSTLEIQRTEQGDSAMYLCASSFFTDYEQYFGPGTRLTVT.

The rearrangement uses TRBV11-3 and TRBJ1-1; maybe TRBD1 (5 bases). The V end was cut by 1 base, the J end by 0 bases, with 9 bases between. The CDR3 is 15 residues long. The V gene's germline CDR1 is SGHNT and CDR2 YENEEA. The CDR3 sequence is CASSLGGVMNTEAFF. CDR3 nucleotides: TGTGCCAGCAGCTTAGGGGGCGTCATGAACACTGAAGCTTTCTTT. The whole variable domain, remainder taken from reference TRBV11-3 and TRBJ1-1, is EAGVVQSPRYKIIEKKQPVAFWCNPISGHNTLYWYLQNLGQGPELLIRYENEEAVDDSQLPKDRFSAERLKGVDSTLKIQPAELGDSAVYLCASSLGGVMNTEAFFGQGTRLTVV.

The V call is TRBV7-9, the J call TRBJ2-3; D not certain. This CDR3 has 15 amino acids. With 5 bases removed from V and 4 bases from J, the gap between germline ends came to 16 bases. Germline V gene lookup returns CDR1 SEHNR and CDR2 FQNEAQ (reference sequence). Written as DNA, the CDR3 is TGTGCCAGCAGCCTCCGGAGCGCCTCTGCAGATACGCAGTATTTT. Translated, it gives CASSLRSASADTQYF.

This clone has a single count. The CDR3 DNA reads TGTGCCAGCAGTCGGACAGGCTACGAGCAGTACTTC. It translates to CASSRTGYEQYF. J is TRBJ2-7 and V is TRBV6-5; 7 nucleotides agree with TRBD1. V trimming: 5 bases; J trimming: 3 bases; junction bases outside the gene matches: 1. This CDR3 has 12 amino acids. Germline CDR1 reads MNHEY; CDR2 reads SVGAGI.

In DNA form, the CDR3 reads TGTGCCAGCAGCCAATCCAGCGACGGACTCGGACCCACAGATACGCAGTATTTT. Protein sequence: CASSQSSDGLGPTDTQYF. V and J are TRBV4-2 and TRBJ2-3; maybe TRBD2 (5 bases). Trimming shortened V by 2 bases and J by 2 bases, and 20 bases separated the two germline ends. This CDR3 contains 18 residues. Germline CDR1 and CDR2: LGHNA and YNFKEQ.

The rearrangement uses TRBV7-8 and TRBJ1-4; D gene uncertain. CDR3 length: 14 residues. V lost 1 base to trimming and J lost 8 bases, with 11 bases between them. The germline CDR1 and CDR2 sequences are SGHVS and FQNEAQ. CDR3 sequence: CASSLGRFREKLFF. CDR3 sequence (DNA): TGTGCCAGCAGCTTAGGCCGGTTTAGAGAAAAACTGTTTTTT.